The text below deals with one T cell receptor (beta chain). CDR1 is MNHEY and CDR2 is SVGAGI in the germline V gene. V was clipped by 8 bases and J by 3 bases; unmatched bases: 0. This CDR3 comprises 13 residues. The data were taken from a study of blood T cell repertoires in COVID-19. Study at large: T cells, B-cell-depleted T cells, or PBMCs supplied cDNA or gDNA.

TCRdb's table, derived via immunoSEQ multiplex PCR, lists solely in-frame clones and lacks some. The top ten clones hold over 3% of a sample with fewer than 75,000 clones, over 75% of them seen once. What was sequenced was peripheral blood. The sequence came from a man aged 70 or older with acute or convalescent COVID-19. The rearrangement uses TRBV6-5 and TRBJ2-3, with 12 bases aligning to TRBD2. The CDR3 reads CASGLAGTDTQYF. The CDR3 bases are TGTGCCAGCGGACTAGCGGGGACAGATACGCAGTATTTT.